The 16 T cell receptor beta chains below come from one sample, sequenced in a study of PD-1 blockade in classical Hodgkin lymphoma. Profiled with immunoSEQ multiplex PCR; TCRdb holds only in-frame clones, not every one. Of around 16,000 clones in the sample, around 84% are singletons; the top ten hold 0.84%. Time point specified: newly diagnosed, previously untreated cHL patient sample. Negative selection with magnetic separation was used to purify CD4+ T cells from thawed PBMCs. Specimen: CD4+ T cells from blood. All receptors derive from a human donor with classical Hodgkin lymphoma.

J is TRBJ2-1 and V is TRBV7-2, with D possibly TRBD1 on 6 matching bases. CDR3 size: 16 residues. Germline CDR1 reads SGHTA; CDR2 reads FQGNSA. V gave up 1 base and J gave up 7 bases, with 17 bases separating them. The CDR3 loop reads CASSLGRQGSRNEQFF. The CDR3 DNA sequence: TGTGCCAGCAGCTTAGGCCGGCAGGGGAGTCGGAATGAGCAGTTCTTC.

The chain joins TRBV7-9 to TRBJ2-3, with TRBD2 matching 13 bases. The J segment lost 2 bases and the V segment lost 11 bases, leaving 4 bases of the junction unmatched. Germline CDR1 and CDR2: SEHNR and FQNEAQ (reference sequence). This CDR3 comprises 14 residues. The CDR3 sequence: CAAGTSGNTDTQYF. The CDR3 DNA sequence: TGTGCCGCGGGGACTAGCGGGAACACAGATACGCAGTATTTT. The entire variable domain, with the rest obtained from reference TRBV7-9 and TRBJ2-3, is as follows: DTGVSQNPRHKITKRGQNVTFRCDPISEHNRLYWYRQTLGQGPEFLTYFQNEAQLEKSRLLSDRFSAERPKGSFSTLEIQRTEQGDSAMYLCAAGTSGNTDTQYFGPGTRLTVL.

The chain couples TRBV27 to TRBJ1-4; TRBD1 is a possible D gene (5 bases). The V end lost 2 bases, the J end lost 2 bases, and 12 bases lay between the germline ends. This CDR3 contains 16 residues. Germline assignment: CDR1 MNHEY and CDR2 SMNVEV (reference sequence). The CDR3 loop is CASSLDSLRTNEKLFF. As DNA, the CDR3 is TGTGCCAGCAGTTTAGACAGTTTACGCACTAATGAAAAACTGTTTTTT.

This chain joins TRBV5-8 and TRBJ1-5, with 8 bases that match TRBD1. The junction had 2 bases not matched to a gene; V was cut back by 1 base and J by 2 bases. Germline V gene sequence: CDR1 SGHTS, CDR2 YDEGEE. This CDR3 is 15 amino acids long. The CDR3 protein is CASSLRGQGNQPQHF. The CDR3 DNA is TGTGCCAGCAGCTTGAGGGGACAGGGCAATCAGCCCCAGCATTTT.

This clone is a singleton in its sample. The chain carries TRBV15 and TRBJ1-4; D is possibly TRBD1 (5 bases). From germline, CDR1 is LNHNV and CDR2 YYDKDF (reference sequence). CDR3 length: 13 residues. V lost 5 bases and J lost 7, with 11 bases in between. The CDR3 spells CATSRTQGEKLFF. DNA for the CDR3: TGTGCCACCAGCCGTACGCAGGGTGAAAAACTGTTTTTT.

The CDR3 region has the DNA TGTGCCAGCTCAGAATGGCGTAACGAGCAGTACTTC. Its protein product is CASSEWRNEQYF. J is TRBJ2-7 and V is TRBV18, with no clear D. The CDR3 runs 12 residues. Trimming took off 5 bases at V and 5 bases at J, with 10 bases between the two ends. CDR1 is KGHSH and CDR2 is LQKENI in the germline V gene.

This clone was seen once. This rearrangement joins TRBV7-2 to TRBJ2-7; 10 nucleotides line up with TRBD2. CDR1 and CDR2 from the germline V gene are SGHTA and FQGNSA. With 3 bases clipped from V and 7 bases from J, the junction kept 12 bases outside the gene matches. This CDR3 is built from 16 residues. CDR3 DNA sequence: TGTGCCAGCAGCTTGGGGACTAGCGTGAGGGGTGCGGAGCAGTACTTC. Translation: CASSLGTSVRGAEQYF.

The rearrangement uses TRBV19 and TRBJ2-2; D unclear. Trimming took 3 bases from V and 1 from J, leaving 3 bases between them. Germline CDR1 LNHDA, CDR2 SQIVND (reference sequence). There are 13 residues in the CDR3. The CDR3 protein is CASSMGNTGELFF. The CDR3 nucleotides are TGTGCCAGTAGTATGGGGAACACCGGGGAGCTGTTTTTT.

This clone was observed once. CDR3 in amino acids: CASSSPTSGRNGDTQYF. In DNA form, the CDR3 reads TGTGCCAGCAGCTCTCCGACTAGCGGGAGGAACGGAGATACGCAGTATTTT. This rearrangement joins TRBV7-2 to TRBJ2-3; 13 nucleotides agree with TRBD2. The CDR3 spans 17 residues. Trimming cost V 4 bases and J 5 bases; bases outside gene matches: 9. Germline lookup yields CDR1 SGHTA and CDR2 FQGNSA.

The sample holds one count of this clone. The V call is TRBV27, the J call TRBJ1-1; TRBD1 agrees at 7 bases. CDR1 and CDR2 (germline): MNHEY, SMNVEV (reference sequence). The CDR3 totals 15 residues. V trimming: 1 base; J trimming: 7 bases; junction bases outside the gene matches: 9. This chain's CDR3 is CASSLYGQVTDEAFF. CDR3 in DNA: TGTGCCAGCAGTTTATACGGACAGGTGACGGATGAAGCTTTCTTT.

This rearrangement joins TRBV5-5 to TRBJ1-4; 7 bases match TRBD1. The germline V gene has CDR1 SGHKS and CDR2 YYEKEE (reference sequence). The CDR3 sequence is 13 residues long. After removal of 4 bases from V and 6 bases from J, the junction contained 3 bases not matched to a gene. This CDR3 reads CASSVGTDEKLFF. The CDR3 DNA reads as TGTGCCAGCAGCGTAGGGACAGATGAAAAACTGTTTTTT.

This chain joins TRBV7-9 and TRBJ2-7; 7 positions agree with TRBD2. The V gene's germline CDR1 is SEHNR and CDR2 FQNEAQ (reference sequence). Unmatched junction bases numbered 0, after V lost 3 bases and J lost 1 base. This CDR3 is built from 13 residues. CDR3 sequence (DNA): TGTGCCAGCAGCTTCGGGGGGTCCTACGAGCAGTACTTC. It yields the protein CASSFGGSYEQYF. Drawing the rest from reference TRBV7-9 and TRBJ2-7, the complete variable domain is DTGVSQNPRHKITKRGQNVTFRCDPISEHNRLYWYRQTLGQGPEFLTYFQNEAQLEKSRLLSDRFSAERPKGSFSTLEIQRTEQGDSAMYLCASSFGGSYEQYFGPGTRLTVT.

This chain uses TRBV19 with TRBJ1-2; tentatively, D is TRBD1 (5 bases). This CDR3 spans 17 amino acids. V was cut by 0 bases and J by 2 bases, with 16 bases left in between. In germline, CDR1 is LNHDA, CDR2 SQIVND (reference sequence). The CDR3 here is CASSIDLSGGSNYGYTF. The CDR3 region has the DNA TGTGCCAGTAGTATAGATCTTTCCGGGGGGTCGAACTATGGCTACACCTTC.

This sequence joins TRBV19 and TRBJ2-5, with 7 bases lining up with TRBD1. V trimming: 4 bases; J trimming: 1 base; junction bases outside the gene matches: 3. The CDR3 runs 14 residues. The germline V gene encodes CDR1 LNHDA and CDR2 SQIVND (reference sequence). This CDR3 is CASSTRTGQETQYF. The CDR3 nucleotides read TGTGCCAGTAGTACTCGGACAGGCCAAGAGACCCAGTACTTC.

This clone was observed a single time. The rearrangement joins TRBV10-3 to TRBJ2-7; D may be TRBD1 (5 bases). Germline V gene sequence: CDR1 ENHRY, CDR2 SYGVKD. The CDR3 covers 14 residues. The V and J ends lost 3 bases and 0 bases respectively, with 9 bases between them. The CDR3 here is CAISDQGYSYEQYF. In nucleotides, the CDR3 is TGTGCCATCAGTGACCAGGGATACTCCTACGAGCAGTACTTC.

CDR3 nucleotide sequence: TGTGCCAGCAGACTAACAGGGGGTGGGAACACCATATATTTT. Translated, it gives CASRLTGGGNTIYF. The chain recombines TRBV28 with TRBJ1-3; 8 bases align to TRBD1. Trimming cost V 6 bases and J 7 bases; bases outside gene matches: 8. CDR1 MDHEN and CDR2 SYDVKM come from the germline V gene. The CDR3 is made up of 14 amino acids.